This entry is about one TCR beta chain. Trimming took off 3 bases at V and 6 bases at J, with 9 bases between the two ends. The CDR3 has 14 residues. CDR1 SEHNR and CDR2 FQNEAQ come from the germline V gene (reference sequence). Clones were sequenced by immunoSEQ multiplex PCR, and TCRdb holds only the in-frame ones, with some missing. Of around 80,000 clones listed, more than 70% were seen once; the top ten hold roughly a fifth. The data derive from a study of control samples from healthy donors and cancer patients. The source of this sequence is a man aged 50 to 60 in good health. The rearrangement joins TRBV7-9 to TRBJ1-6, with D tentatively TRBD1 (5 bases). Sequenced input: blood. The CDR3 DNA reads TGTGCCAGCAGCTTCGGGACCTCTAATTCACCCCTCCACTTT. Protein sequence: CASSFGTSNSPLHF.